What follows are 32 T cell receptor beta chains derived from one specimen sequenced in a study of blood T cell repertoires in COVID-19. The method was immunoSEQ multiplex PCR; TCRdb's version includes in-frame clones alone and lacks a portion of them. The data hold over 85,000 clones, with 87% observed a single time. The specimen sequenced was peripheral blood. The receptors come from a male donor with acute or convalescent COVID-19.

This clone was seen only a few times. The rearrangement links TRBV9 to TRBJ1-2; 9 bases fit TRBD1. The CDR3 runs to 15 residues. Trimming cost V 4 bases and J 4 bases; bases outside gene matches: 8. CDR1 and CDR2 from the germline V gene are SGDLS and YYNGEE. CDR3 region: CASSPWTGDGYGYTF. The CDR3 DNA reads TGTGCCAGCAGCCCTTGGACAGGGGACGGCTATGGCTACACCTTC.

V usage is TRBV10-2 and J usage is TRBJ1-3; no definite D call. With 0 bases removed from V and 0 bases from J, the gap between germline ends came to 6 bases. The CDR3 sequence is 15 residues long. Germline V gives CDR1 WSHSY, CDR2 SAAADI. CDR3 nucleotide sequence: TGCGCCAGCAGTGAGTCGGCAAACTCTGGAAACACCATATATTTT. It encodes CASSESANSGNTIYF.

The chain employs TRBV5-1 and TRBJ1-4; weak D call: TRBD1 (5 bases). CDR1 SGHRS and CDR2 YFSETQ come from the germline V gene. Trimming pared 4 bases from V and 3 bases from J, leaving 10 bases between. The CDR3 runs to 14 residues. The CDR3 DNA reads TGCGCCAGCAGCCCGTGGGGGGCTAATGAAAAACTGTTTTTT. Its translation: CASSPWGANEKLFF.

J is TRBJ2-7 and V is TRBV3-1 (or the pseudogene TRBV3-2); a weak D match, TRBD2 (5 bases). This CDR3 contains 14 residues. Trimming removed 1 base from V and 4 bases from J, with 11 bases in between. Germline-derived CDR1 and CDR2 are LGHDT and YNNKEL (reference sequence). In DNA form, the CDR3 reads TGTGCCAGCAGCCAAGGAGGGTTGGGTTACGAGCAGTACTTC. Protein: CASSQGGLGYEQYF.

The chain uses TRBV24-1 and TRBJ1-5; D is perhaps TRBD1 (6 bases). Trimming cost V 4 bases and J 1 base, with 10 bases left between them. The CDR3 consists of 15 residues. Germline V gene data show CDR1 as KGHDR and CDR2 as SFDVKD. The CDR3 bases are TGTGCCACCAGTGACCCCAGGGGAAGCAATCAGCCCCAGCATTTT. Its protein product is CATSDPRGSNQPQHF.

The CDR3 here is CAWKLQGAIEKLFF. The CDR3 nucleotides read TGTGCCTGGAAGCTACAGGGGGCAATTGAAAAACTGTTTTTT. V usage is TRBV30 and J usage is TRBJ1-4; TRBD1 matches 9 bases. Per the germline V gene, CDR1 is GTSNPN and CDR2 is SVGIG (reference sequence). With 4 bases clipped from V and 7 bases from J, the junction kept 7 bases outside the gene matches. The CDR3 has 14 residues.

V gene TRBV7-9 combines with J gene TRBJ2-7; 7 bases map to TRBD2. The CDR3 totals 14 residues. The ends lost 0 bases at V and 2 bases at J; junction bases unmatched: 1. Looked up from germline, CDR1 is SEHNR and CDR2 is FQNEAQ (reference sequence). CDR3 protein: CASSLAGTTYEQYF. The CDR3 bases are TGTGCCAGCAGCTTAGCGGGGACTACCTACGAGCAGTACTTC.

The genes are TRBV20-1 and TRBJ1-6; a weak D match, TRBD1 (5 bases). Germline V gene lookup returns CDR1 DFQATT and CDR2 SNEGSKA (reference sequence). V lost 3 bases and J lost 7, with 13 bases in between. The CDR3 sequence is 14 residues long. This CDR3 reads CSASQGIGNSPLHF. CDR3 DNA sequence: TGCAGTGCTAGTCAGGGAATCGGGAATTCACCCCTCCACTTT.

The rearrangement joins TRBV24-1 to TRBJ2-6; TRBD1 is a possible D gene (6 bases). The CDR3 extends over 15 amino acids. CDR1 is KGHDR, CDR2 SFDVKD, per germline. Trimming pared 6 bases from V and 4 bases from J, leaving 12 bases between. The CDR3: CATSSGASGANVLTF. CDR3 nucleotide sequence: TGTGCCACCAGTTCAGGGGCTTCCGGGGCCAACGTCCTGACTTTC.

J is TRBJ2-1 and V is TRBV10-3; no clear D. The CDR3 extends over 18 amino acids. In germline, CDR1 is ENHRY, CDR2 SYGVKD. The ends were cut back, 0 bases at V and 0 bases at J, with 15 bases in the middle. The CDR3 region has the DNA TGTGCCATCAGTGAGTCCGGGTTGGCCGCAAACTCCTACAATGAGCAGTTCTTC. It yields the protein CAISESGLAANSYNEQFF.

V is TRBV19 and J is TRBJ2-7, with D possibly TRBD1 on 6 matching bases. V lost 5 bases, J lost 4 bases, and 15 bases lay in between. Germline V lookup: CDR1 LNHDA, CDR2 SQIVND (reference sequence). The CDR3 is 14 amino acids. The CDR3 here is CASSYGQPPYEQYF. As DNA, the CDR3 is TGTGCCAGTAGTTACGGACAGCCACCTTACGAGCAGTACTTC.

This chain connects TRBV18 to TRBJ2-4, with TRBD1 identical over 11 bases. The CDR3 contains 14 residues. In germline, CDR1 is KGHSH, CDR2 LQKENI. J gave up 6 bases and V 3 bases, and 1 base lay outside the gene matches. CDR3 bases: TGTGCCAGCTCACCGGGACAGGGGGGAAACATTCAGTACTTC. Translation: CASSPGQGGNIQYF.

This chain joins TRBV28 and TRBJ2-5; 7 nucleotides line up with TRBD1. CDR3 length equals 16 residues. Germline-derived CDR1 and CDR2 are MDHEN and SYDVKM. V trimming: 4 bases; J trimming: 1 base; junction bases outside the gene matches: 9. The CDR3 loop reads CASSSRTGEPQETQYF. The DNA of the CDR3 is TGTGCCAGCAGTTCCCGGACAGGAGAACCCCAAGAGACCCAGTACTTC.

J is TRBJ2-3 and V is TRBV9; D uncertain. Trimming removed 0 bases at V and 1 base at J, with 6 bases between. CDR1 and CDR2 (germline): SGDLS, YYNGEE. This CDR3 has 14 amino acids. The DNA for the CDR3 is TGTGCCAGCAGCGTAGCTACCGGCACAGATACGCAGTATTTT. It codes for CASSVATGTDTQYF. The complete variable domain, with remaining parts taken from reference TRBV9 and TRBJ2-3, reads DSGVTQTPKHLITATGQRVTLRCSPRSGDLSVYWYQQSLDQGLQFLIQYYNGEERAKGNILERFSAQQFPDLHSELNLSSLELGDSALYFCASSVATGTDTQYFGPGTRLTVL.

V gene TRBV7-9 combines with J gene TRBJ1-6; the match to TRBD1 covers 9 bases. Germline V gene data show CDR1 as SEHNR and CDR2 as FQNEAQ (reference sequence). V was pared by 5 bases and J by 5 bases, with 4 bases of the junction left unmatched. The CDR3 covers 15 residues. The CDR3 here is CASSEQGADNSPLHF. For the CDR3, the DNA is TGTGCCAGCAGCGAACAGGGGGCGGATAATTCACCCCTCCACTTT.

This clone was counted only a few times. V is TRBV4-2 and J is TRBJ1-6; maybe TRBD1 (5 bases). CDR3 size: 16 residues. Trimming took 3 bases from V and 5 from J, leaving 14 bases between them. CDR1 and CDR2 from the germline V gene are LGHNA and YNFKEQ. The chain's CDR3 is CASSQIPTANNSPLHF. Written as DNA, the CDR3 is TGTGCCAGCAGCCAGATCCCGACAGCCAATAATTCACCCCTCCACTTT.

The chain has TRBV3-1 (or the pseudogene TRBV3-2) and TRBJ2-1; 11 bases agree with TRBD2. V was pared by 4 bases and J by 4 bases, with 3 bases of the junction left unmatched. The CDR3 loop spans 15 amino acids. Germline assignment: CDR1 LGHDT and CDR2 YNNKEL (reference sequence). The CDR3 region has the DNA TGTGCCAGCAGCCTACTAGCGGGGGCGTACAATGAGCAGTTCTTC. Its protein is CASSLLAGAYNEQFF.

V usage is TRBV6-6 and J usage is TRBJ2-3, with 10 bases that match TRBD2. CDR1 and CDR2 (germline): MNHNY, SVGAGI (reference sequence). The CDR3 runs 19 residues. V was clipped by 5 bases and J by 1 base; unmatched bases: 15. The CDR3 is CASSPRGSGGALGTDTQYF. The CDR3 region has the DNA TGTGCCAGCAGTCCCCGGGGAAGCGGGGGGGCTTTGGGCACAGATACGCAGTATTTT.

The CDR3 region is CASSQVSRGLGQPQHF. The CDR3, as DNA: TGCGCCAGCAGCCAGGTTTCACGGGGGTTGGGTCAGCCCCAGCATTTT. The genes are TRBV4-1 and TRBJ1-5; possibly TRBD1 for D (5 bases). Trimming shortened V by 3 bases and J by 6 bases, and 18 bases separated the two germline ends. The germline V gene encodes CDR1 MGHRA and CDR2 YSYEKL. CDR3 length: 16 residues.

The V gene is TRBV19, the J gene TRBJ2-7; TRBD2 matches 7 bases. The trim removed 8 bases at V and 0 bases at J, leaving 10 bases unmatched. The CDR3 spans 15 residues. CDR1 LNHDA and CDR2 SQIVND come from the germline V gene (reference sequence). As DNA, the CDR3 is TGTGCCAGTGGAGTAGCTAGCGGCTTCTCCTACGAGCAGTACTTC. Its translation: CASGVASGFSYEQYF.

The V and J genes are TRBV27 and TRBJ2-7, with D uncertain. Germline-derived CDR1 and CDR2 are MNHEY and SMNVEV (reference sequence). The germline V and J ends were trimmed by 3 bases and 6 bases, with 15 bases remaining between them. The length of the CDR3 is 14 residues. Here the CDR3 reads CASSFLGPSSEQYF. DNA for the CDR3: TGTGCCAGCAGTTTTTTGGGCCCCTCGAGCGAGCAGTACTTC.

This clone has only a few counts. The chain combines TRBV28 with TRBJ2-3; TRBD2 matches at 8 bases. The germline gives CDR1 MDHEN, CDR2 SYDVKM. The CDR3 loop spans 15 amino acids. The V gene end was trimmed by 5 bases and the J gene end by 6 bases; junction bases not matched to a gene: 10. The chain's CDR3 is CASSPQGLEVDTQYF. In nucleotides, the CDR3 is TGTGCCAGCAGTCCCCAGGGACTAGAAGTGGATACGCAGTATTTT.

The chain recombines TRBV27 with TRBJ2-1; 12 bases are shared with TRBD2. The trim removed 4 bases at V and 2 bases at J, leaving 0 bases unmatched. CDR3 length: 15 amino acids. Germline loops: CDR1 MNHEY, CDR2 SMNVEV (reference sequence). The CDR3: CASSWTSGAYNEQFF. As DNA, the CDR3 is TGTGCCAGCAGTTGGACTAGCGGGGCCTACAATGAGCAGTTCTTC.

This clone showed up just once. V usage is TRBV5-1 and J usage is TRBJ1-1, with D possibly matching TRBD1 (6 bases). The CDR3 has 14 residues. Germline V gene lookup returns CDR1 SGHRS and CDR2 YFSETQ. Trimming stripped 2 bases from V and 2 bases from J, with 10 bases between. CDR3 DNA sequence: TGCGCCAGCAGCTTATCGACAGGAAACACTGAAGCTTTCTTT. Amino acids: CASSLSTGNTEAFF. The full variable domain, its missing parts supplied by reference TRBV5-1 and TRBJ1-1, is KAGVTQTPRYLIKTRGQQVTLSCSPISGHRSVSWYQQTPGQGLQFLFEYFSETQRNKGNFPGRFSGRQFSNSRSEMNVSTLELGDSALYLCASSLSTGNTEAFFGQGTRLTVV.

The chain is built from TRBV6-5 and TRBJ2-2; D may be TRBD2 (5 bases). V dropped 10 bases and J dropped 7 bases, with 16 bases sitting between them. CDR3 length equals 13 residues. Germline V gives CDR1 MNHEY, CDR2 SVGAGI. As DNA, the CDR3 is TGTGCCACCCAGAGGGTAGGCCTCGGGGAGCTGTTTTTT. Its protein is CATQRVGLGELFF.

This clone was seen a few times. This chain joins TRBV12-2 and TRBJ1-2. TRBV12-2 is shown as a pseudogene. The CDR3 runs to 14 residues. CDR3 coding DNA: TGTGCAAGTCGCTTAGGGTGGAGTAACTATGGCTACACCTTC. Protein sequence: CASRLGWSNYGYTF.

V gene TRBV6-4 combines with J gene TRBJ2-1; TRBD2 matches 8 bases. The V gene's germline CDR1 is MRHNA and CDR2 SNTAGT. V lost 4 bases to trimming and J lost 3 bases; unmatched junction nucleotides: 5. The CDR3 has 15 amino acids. The DNA of the CDR3 is TGTGCCAGCAGTGCGTATAGCGGGGACTACAATGAGCAGTTCTTC. Translation gives CASSAYSGDYNEQFF.

The gene calls are TRBV6-5 and TRBJ2-7; TRBD1 aligns across 7 bases. The CDR3 consists of 14 residues. Trimming took 6 bases from V and 1 from J; bases not matched to a gene: 6. CDR1 is MNHEY and CDR2 is SVGAGI in the germline V gene. The CDR3 DNA reads TGTGCCAGCAGCACAGGGACAGCTTCCTACGAGCAGTACTTC. Translated, it gives CASSTGTASYEQYF.

The V call is TRBV18, the J call TRBJ1-1; D gene unclear. The germline V gene encodes CDR1 KGHSH and CDR2 LQKENI. The CDR3 has 14 residues. The V and J ends lost 1 base and 1 base respectively, with 7 bases between them. CDR3 in DNA: TGTGCCAGCTCACCACAGGCGGCGAACACTGAAGCTTTCTTT. Translated: CASSPQAANTEAFF.

The V and J genes are TRBV7-2 and TRBJ1-1, with D possibly matching TRBD1 (5 bases). Germline assignment: CDR1 SGHTA and CDR2 FQGNSA. Trimming stripped 5 bases from V and 8 bases from J, with 18 bases between. This CDR3 is built from 14 residues. The CDR3: CASSAYRSDREAFF. The CDR3 DNA sequence: TGTGCCAGCAGCGCGTACAGGAGCGACAGAGAAGCTTTCTTT.

The genes are TRBV6-1 and TRBJ2-5; D gene ambiguous. Trimming removed 3 bases from V and 5 bases from J, with 16 bases in between. Germline V gene lookup returns CDR1 MNHNS and CDR2 SASEGT. The CDR3 length is 15 residues. In DNA form, the CDR3 reads TGTGCCAGCAGTGATATGGGCAGTGGCCGGGAGACCCAGTACTTC. This gives the protein CASSDMGSGRETQYF.

V is TRBV15 and J is TRBJ1-4; no clear D. The length of the CDR3 is 14 residues. V lost 1 base and J 4 bases, leaving 7 bases between the germline ends. Looked up from germline, CDR1 is LNHNV and CDR2 is YYDKDF (reference sequence). The CDR3 region is CATSRGTINEKLFF. The CDR3 DNA follows: TGTGCCACCAGCAGAGGAACTATTAATGAAAAACTGTTTTTT.